This record covers a single T cell receptor beta chain. Antigen unknown. This sequence may be a read error, since a much larger clone differs from it by one base. The CDR3 has 11 amino acids. Germline CDR1 DFQATT, CDR2 SNEGSKA (reference sequence). Breast cancer patients provided tissue from their axillary draining lymph nodes. This specimen comes from a study of breast tumors, draining lymph nodes, adjacent tissues. General study points: Tumor TCR diversity was below lymph nodes but above nontumor tissue. The data were judged consistent with most tumor T cells coming from lymph node and expanding in tumor. Luminal-like breast cancer showed significantly greater tumor-nontumor repertoire similarity than basal-like breast cancer did.

TCRdb re-derived calls from the multiplex PCR reads in MiXCR, one entry per CDR3 protein. The sample lists tens of thousands of distinct CDR3 sequences; more than 25% were seen once. The sequencing input was axillary lymph node tissue. This sequence was found in a female donor with breast cancer. Some clones in this sample may be carry-over from other donors' samples. The rearrangement joins TRBV20-1 to TRBJ2-7; D uncertain. The DNA of the CDR3 is TGCTGTGCTAGTGAGTCCTACGAGCAGTCCTTC. Protein product: CCASESYEQSF.